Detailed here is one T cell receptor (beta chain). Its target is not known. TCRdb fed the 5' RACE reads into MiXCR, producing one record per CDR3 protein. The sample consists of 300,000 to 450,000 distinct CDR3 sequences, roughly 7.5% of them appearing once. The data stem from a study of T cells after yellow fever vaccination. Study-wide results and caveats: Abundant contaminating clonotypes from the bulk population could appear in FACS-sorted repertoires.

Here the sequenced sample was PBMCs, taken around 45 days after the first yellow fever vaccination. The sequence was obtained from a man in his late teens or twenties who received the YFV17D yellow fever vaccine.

This CDR3 reads CASSLGQASETQYF. CDR3 coding DNA: TGTGCCAGCAGCTTGGGACAGGCCTCAGAGACCCAGTACTTC. The rearrangement joins TRBV5-4 to TRBJ2-5; a possible D gene is TRBD1 (6 bases). Germline CDR1 SGHNT, CDR2 YYREEE (reference sequence). Between the trimmed V and J ends, which lost 0 bases and 4 bases, there was a span of 10 bases. The CDR3 is 14 amino acids.